Sequencing of this TCR beta chain was carried out in a study of T cells in Graves' hyperthyroidism and ophthalmopathy. The source material, RNA transcripts, was used to amplify TCR beta CDR3 regions. RT-PCR in the first round (using the HTBI primer set) targeted the TCR CDR3. TCRdb redid the calling of the multiplex PCR reads with MiXCR, one entry per CDR3 protein. The top ten hold roughly 50% of the sample, which has under 250,000 distinct CDR3 sequences, about a sixth seen once. This clonotype was detected many times. Its matching antigen is unknown. Isolation of PBMCs was performed on around 9.4 ml fresh peripheral blood. Notes on the study in general: Expanded thyroid clonotypes (above 0.001) were mostly also found in blood. Prediction of ophthalmopathy progression came a median approximately 7 months pre-onset.

Germline assignment: CDR1 MNHEY and CDR2 SMNVEV (reference sequence). The V and J ends lost 3 bases and 0 bases respectively, with 13 bases between them. The CDR3 contains 16 residues. Sequencing input: blood. The chain carries TRBV27 and TRBJ2-3; a weak D match, TRBD2 (5 bases). This receptor was taken from a woman aged 45-60 years with Graves' hyperthyroidism. CDR3 nucleotide sequence: TGTGCCAGCAGTTTCTCCCCGGGATCTAGCACAGATACGCAGTATTTT. Translated: CASSFSPGSSTDTQYF.